This is a list of T cell receptor beta chains from one sample in a study of T cells in Graves' hyperthyroidism and ophthalmopathy. In TCRdb, the multiplex PCR reads were re-called with MiXCR into one record per CDR3 protein. In the table there are hundreds of thousands of distinct CDR3 sequences, roughly 14% of which are singletons. Sequencing input: blood. Receptor source: a woman in her twenties or thirties with Graves' hyperthyroidism. The CDR3 runs from the conserved cysteine through the conserved F or W. A D gene is named only where the DNA matches it firmly. Clone size is stated in some rows and not others, as once, few, many or a class when expanded.

TRBD2	TRBJ2-2	once	TRBV5-1	CASSFLAGVNTGELFF	TGCGCCAGCAGCTTCCTAGCGGGAGTTAATACCGGGGAGCTGTTTTTT
NA	TRBJ2-1	NA	TRBV20-1	CSASDRDLSYNEQFF	TGCAGTGCTAGCGACCGGGACTTATCCTACAATGAGCAGTTCTTC
TRBD2	TRBJ2-7	few	TRBV7-9	CASSEASSGGDEQYF	TGTGCCAGCAGTGAAGCTTCTTCGGGAGGGGACGAGCAGTACTTC
TRBD1	TRBJ1-3	NA	TRBV19	CASNPGTGAGNTIYF	TGTGCCAGTAATCCCGGGACAGGGGCTGGAAACACCATATATTTT
NA	TRBJ2-2	many	TRBV11-2	CASSLRGLGTGELFF	TGTGCCAGCAGCCTCCGGGGTTTGGGCACCGGGGAGCTGTTTTTT
NA	TRBJ2-1	NA	TRBV29-1	CSAISGHEQFF	TGCAGCGCAATCAGCGGTCATGAGCAGTTCTTC
TRBD1	TRBJ1-2	many	TRBV28	CASSFDRVRGGYTF	TGTGCCAGCAGTTTCGACAGGGTAAGAGGTGGCTACACCTTC
NA	TRBJ1-2	many	TRBV2	CASSVTVSGYTF	TGTGCCAGCAGTGTCACGGTGTCTGGCTACACCTTC
NA	TRBJ1-2	few	TRBV12-3/TRBV12-4	CAGSVQGISGYTF	TGTGCCGGCAGTGTACAGGGAATTAGCGGCTACACCTTC
NA	TRBJ2-2	few	TRBV29-1	CSVARGQTMNTGELFF	TGCAGCGTTGCTAGAGGACAGACTATGAACACCGGGGAGCTGTTTTTT
TRBD1	TRBJ2-7	many	TRBV7-3	CASSLRQGGEQYF	TGTGCCAGCAGTCTGCGACAGGGTGGCGAGCAGTACTTC
TRBD1	TRBJ2-3	many	TRBV5-1	CASSLGDRGQTDTQYF	TGCGCCAGCAGCTTGGGGGACAGGGGGCAGACAGATACGCAGTATTTT
TRBD2	TRBJ2-3	NA	TRBV20-1	CSARWLAGTDTQYF	TGCAGTGCTAGGTGGCTAGCGGGCACAGATACGCAGTATTTT
TRBD2	TRBJ2-2	few	TRBV10-3	CAISESPSGSLVTGELFF	TGTGCCATCAGTGAGTCGCCTAGCGGGAGCCTTGTCACCGGGGAGCTGTTTTTT
TRBD1	TRBJ2-5	NA	TRBV3-1	CASSQAATGEETQYF	TGTGCCAGCAGCCAAGCCGCGACAGGGGAAGAGACCCAGTACTTC
NA	TRBJ2-1	many	TRBV9	CASSPWGTPPGNEQFF	TGTGCCAGCAGCCCATGGGGGACGCCACCGGGTAATGAGCAGTTCTTC
TRBD2	TRBJ2-7	few	TRBV20-1	CSARGGLAGTYEQYF	TGCAGTGCTAGAGGGGGACTAGCGGGAACCTACGAGCAGTACTTC
NA	TRBJ2-5	many	TRBV19	CASSIHREGETQYF	TGTGCCAGTAGTATACACAGGGAAGGAGAGACCCAGTACTTC
TRBD2	TRBJ2-5	NA	TRBV6-1	CASRTGLAGGWETQYF	TGTGCCAGCAGAACGGGACTAGCGGGAGGGTGGGAGACCCAGTACTTC
TRBD2	TRBJ2-7	many	TRBV5-1	CASSLVLAGADEQYF	TGCGCCAGCAGCTTGGTACTAGCGGGAGCTGACGAGCAGTACTTC
NA	TRBJ2-7	few	TRBV19	CASSMFGGPTVLVGEQYF	TGTGCCAGTAGTATGTTTGGGGGACCCACCGTCCTTGTGGGCGAGCAGTACTTC
NA	TRBJ2-7	many	TRBV6-1	CASLGHGSYEQYF	TGTGCCAGCTTGGGACATGGTTCCTACGAGCAGTACTTC
TRBD1	TRBJ2-4	many	TRBV6-1	CASSALRTGVAKNIQYF	TGTGCCAGCAGTGCGCTCAGGACAGGGGTAGCCAAAAACATTCAGTACTTC
NA	TRBJ1-1	NA	TRBV11-2	CASSLDRVGGNMNTEAFF	TGTGCCAGCAGCTTGGATCGGGTAGGGGGGAACATGAACACTGAAGCTTTCTTT
NA	TRBJ1-5	few	TRBV20-1	CSASAGTGTNQPQHF	TGCAGTGCTAGTGCAGGGACGGGAACCAATCAGCCCCAGCATTTT
NA	TRBJ2-1	many	TRBV11-3	CASSLDHGGNEQFF	TGTGCCAGCAGCTTAGATCATGGGGGCAATGAGCAGTTCTTC
NA	TRBJ2-2	few	TRBV9	CASSGWASPGELFF	TGTGCCAGCAGCGGATGGGCATCGCCCGGGGAGCTGTTTTTT
NA	TRBJ2-1	many	TRBV7-2	CASSSALANEQFF	TGTGCCAGCAGCTCTGCACTAGCCAATGAGCAGTTCTTC
NA	TRBJ1-1	many	TRBV5-4	CASNKGGNTEAFF	TGTGCCAGCAACAAAGGCGGCAACACTGAAGCTTTCTTT
TRBD1	TRBJ2-7	few	TRBV5-1	CASSSMGQGAREQYF	TGCGCCAGCAGCTCGATGGGACAGGGGGCGCGAGAGCAGTACTTC
TRBD2	TRBJ2-3	many	TRBV11-2	CASSFPGGRARDTQYF	TGTGCCAGCAGCTTCCCGGGCGGGAGGGCCAGAGATACGCAGTATTTT
NA	TRBJ2-5	NA	TRBV4-2	CASSGGTDPPETQYF	TGTGCCAGCAGCGGAGGGACGGACCCGCCGGAGACCCAGTACTTC
NA	TRBJ1-2	many	TRBV19	CASSAQGKSYGYTF	TGTGCCAGTAGTGCGCAGGGCAAAAGCTATGGCTACACCTTC
TRBD2	TRBJ2-7	many	TRBV2	CASSEGLAAAYEQYF	TGTGCCAGCAGCGAGGGACTAGCGGCGGCCTACGAGCAGTACTTC
NA	TRBJ1-5	many	TRBV11-2	CASQLHSNQPQHF	TGTGCCAGCCAGCTTCATAGCAATCAGCCCCAGCATTTT
NA	TRBJ2-1	NA	TRBV7-2	CASSSFGLHNEQFF	TGTGCCAGCAGCTCCTTCGGACTTCACAATGAGCAGTTCTTC
NA	TRBJ2-3	NA	TRBV4-2	CASSPQSAGYRTDTQYF	TGTGCCAGCAGCCCCCAGTCCGCGGGGTACAGGACAGATACGCAGTATTTT
NA	TRBJ2-1	many	TRBV20-1	CSAPGPSAVNEQFF	TGCAGTGCTCCGGGTCCCAGCGCCGTCAATGAGCAGTTCTTC
NA	TRBJ2-1	NA	TRBV3-1	CASSQGISATDLNEQFF	TGTGCCAGCAGCCAGGGCATTAGCGCGACAGATCTCAATGAGCAGTTCTTC
NA	TRBJ2-5	NA	TRBV6-2/TRBV6-3	CASSFVRFDETQYF	TGTGCCAGCAGTTTCGTTCGATTCGATGAGACCCAGTACTTC
NA	TRBJ1-6	many	TRBV28	CASRPALRGSSPLHF	TGTGCCAGCCGACCCGCGTTGCGGGGAAGTTCACCCCTCCACTTT
NA	TRBJ2-7	NA	TRBV10-3	CAISESTGVGLGSSYEQYF	TGTGCCATCAGTGAGTCGACGGGTGTGGGACTTGGAAGCTCCTACGAGCAGTACTTC
NA	TRBJ1-2	NA	TRBV6-2/TRBV6-3	CASSLVAGSPSYGYTF	TGTGCCAGCAGTTTAGTGGCAGGGTCTCCGTCCTATGGCTACACCTTC
TRBD2	TRBJ2-3	NA	TRBV4-3	CASSQALAGGADTQYF	TGCGCCAGCAGCCAAGCGCTAGCGGGAGGCGCGGATACGCAGTATTTT
TRBD1	TRBJ2-3	many	TRBV28	CASSGSGTGIDTQYF	TGTGCCAGCAGTGGTTCCGGGACAGGGATAGATACGCAGTATTTT
TRBD1	TRBJ1-1	many	TRBV5-1	CASSSGQANTEAFF	TGCGCCAGCAGCTCGGGACAGGCAAACACTGAAGCTTTCTTT